The rows below give T cell receptor beta chains drawn from one sample of a study of CD8 T cells in ankylosing spondylitis. TCRdb reanalysed the 5' RACE reads using MiXCR and keeps one entry per CDR3 protein. The profile shows 150,000 to 200,000 distinct CDR3 sequences, roughly 30% of them singletons. Material for sequencing was synovial fluid, either unsorted or a sorted T cell fraction (not recorded which). The receptors derive from a male donor with ankylosing spondylitis. The CDR3 runs from the conserved cysteine through the conserved F or W. The D gene is left open where the match is weak. Part of the rows lack a size; the others show once, few, many or a class for expanded clones.

TRBD1	NA	TRBV7-2	TRBJ2-2	CASSQHRGLSGELFF	TGTGCCAGCAGCCAGCACAGGGGGCTTTCCGGGGAGCTGTTTTTT
TRBD2	NA	TRBV6-2/TRBV6-3	TRBJ2-1	CASGYDPGLAGKYYNEQFF	TGTGCCAGCGGCTACGATCCCGGACTAGCGGGAAAATACTACAATGAGCAGTTCTTC
TRBD1	medium-sized	TRBV24-1	TRBJ2-7	CATSDSGTGGYEQYF	TGTGCCACCAGTGATTCCGGGACAGGGGGCTACGAGCAGTACTTC
NA	few	TRBV11-2	TRBJ1-2	CASSLGWTRGDYGYTF	TGTGCCAGCAGCTTAGGATGGACGCGGGGGGACTATGGCTACACCTTC
TRBD2	NA	TRBV7-7	TRBJ2-1	CASSLGSGGTNEQFF	TGTGCCAGCAGCTTAGGTAGCGGGGGGACCAATGAGCAGTTCTTC
TRBD2	few	TRBV7-2	TRBJ2-1	CASSWEPGLAGNEQFF	TGTGCCAGCAGCTGGGAGCCGGGACTAGCGGGAAATGAGCAGTTCTTC
TRBD1	NA	TRBV3-1	TRBJ2-7	CASSQGTGPLYEQYF	TGTGCCAGCAGCCAAGGGACAGGCCCCCTCTACGAGCAGTACTTC
NA	few	TRBV18	TRBJ2-6	CASSRNYGTQISGANVLTF	TGTGCCAGCTCACGGAATTACGGGACTCAAATCTCTGGGGCCAACGTCCTGACTTTC
TRBD1	few	TRBV2	TRBJ2-3	CASNPGQGYTDTQYF	TGTGCCAGCAACCCGGGACAGGGGTACACAGATACGCAGTATTTT
TRBD2	NA	TRBV3-1	TRBJ2-1	CASSQQWGGFISSYNEQFF	TGTGCCAGCAGCCAACAGTGGGGGGGATTCATCAGCTCCTACAATGAGCAGTTCTTC
NA	many	TRBV20-1	TRBJ1-2	CSARGQSHSYGYTF	TGCAGTGCCCGAGGACAGTCCCATTCCTATGGCTACACCTTC
NA	NA	TRBV5-6	TRBJ1-1	CASSLGSGGTHTEAFF	TGTGCCAGCAGCTTGGGTTCCGGGGGAACACACACTGAAGCTTTCTTT
NA	NA	TRBV6-1	TRBJ2-1	CASSDRGSNNEQFF	TGTGCCAGCAGTGACCGGGGAAGTAACAATGAGCAGTTCTTC
NA	NA	TRBV9	TRBJ2-1	CASSVEANEQFF	TGTGCCAGCAGCGTAGAGGCGAATGAGCAGTTCTTC
NA	NA	TRBV27	TRBJ1-1	CASSSNMAGGGTEAFF	TGTGCCAGCAGTTCAAATATGGCCGGGGGGGGCACTGAAGCTTTCTTT
NA	few	TRBV6-5	TRBJ1-2	CASSLQENYGYTF	TGTGCCAGCAGTCTACAGGAGAACTATGGCTACACCTTC
TRBD1	NA	TRBV3-1	TRBJ2-6	CASSQFGTGDSGANVLTF	TGTGCCAGCAGCCAATTCGGGACAGGGGACTCTGGGGCCAACGTCCTGACTTTC
TRBD2	few	TRBV20-1	TRBJ2-7	CSASISGRSDEQYF	TGCAGTGCTAGCATTAGCGGGAGATCCGACGAGCAGTACTTC
TRBD1	few	TRBV28	TRBJ1-3	CASGGRRGGGNGNTIYF	TGTGCCAGCGGGGGCCGTCGTGGAGGGGGCAATGGAAACACCATATATTTT
NA	NA	TRBV15	TRBJ1-1	CATSRDATLSTEAFF	TGTGCCACCAGCAGAGACGCCACCTTGAGCACTGAAGCTTTCTTT
NA	NA	TRBV6-1	TRBJ1-5	CASSPRGLSNQPQHF	TGTGCCAGCAGCCCCAGAGGATTGAGCAATCAGCCCCAGCATTTT
TRBD2	NA	TRBV4-1	TRBJ2-2	CASSQVPSGGSTGELFF	TGCGCCAGCAGCCAAGTCCCTAGCGGGGGTTCCACCGGGGAGCTGTTTTTT
TRBD1	few	TRBV20-1	TRBJ1-1	CSGTGDEGAFF	TGCAGTGGGACAGGAGATGAGGGAGCTTTCTTT
NA	few	TRBV5-1	TRBJ2-5	CASSFTGGQETQYF	TGCGCCAGCAGCTTCACAGGAGGCCAAGAGACCCAGTACTTC
TRBD2	few	TRBV5-1	TRBJ2-3	CASSPLAGWGGTDTQYF	TGCGCCAGCAGCCCACTAGCGGGCTGGGGTGGGACAGATACGCAGTATTTT
TRBD1	NA	TRBV10-3	TRBJ1-1	CAISYQGAGTEAFF	TGTGCCATCAGCTACCAGGGGGCAGGCACTGAAGCTTTCTTT
NA	many	TRBV28	TRBJ1-2	CASRGNYGYTF	TGCGCCAGCAGGGGAAACTATGGCTACACCTTC
NA	once	TRBV6-1	TRBJ2-5	CASIRQGETQYF	TGTGCCAGCATCCGGCAGGGGGAGACCCAGTACTTC
TRBD2	NA	TRBV11-2	TRBJ2-5	CASSLMTSGRGETQYF	TGTGCCAGCAGCTTAATGACTAGCGGGAGGGGGGAGACCCAGTACTTC
NA	NA	TRBV4-3	TRBJ1-4	CASSHYVQEKEKLFF	TGCGCCAGCAGCCATTACGTTCAGGAGAAGGAAAAACTGTTTTTT
TRBD1	few	TRBV28	TRBJ2-7	CASSGQGWGDF	TGTGCCAGCAGTGGACAGGGCTGGGGGGACTTC
NA	NA	TRBV7-9	TRBJ1-6	CASSLASGAGGSPLHF	TGTGCCAGCAGCTTAGCCTCGGGGGCTGGGGGTTCACCCCTCCACTTT
NA	NA	TRBV7-9	TRBJ1-6	CASSHERSNSPLHF	TGTGCCAGCAGCCACGAGCGGTCCAATTCACCCCTCCACTTT
NA	NA	TRBV5-1	TRBJ2-7	CASSVEWGKPYEQYF	TGCGCCAGCAGCGTCGAGTGGGGAAAGCCCTACGAGCAGTACTTC
NA	NA	TRBV20-1	TRBJ2-7	CSARERLADEQYF	TGCAGTGCTAGAGAACGACTGGCTGACGAGCAGTACTTC
TRBD2	few	TRBV20-1	TRBJ2-7	CSATFAGGPGEQYF	TGCAGTGCAACCTTTGCGGGAGGGCCGGGGGAGCAGTACTTC
NA	few	TRBV29-1	TRBJ2-2	CSVRQVYTGELFF	TGCAGCGTACGACAGGTGTACACCGGGGAGCTGTTTTTT
NA	few	TRBV7-2	TRBJ2-3	CASSLRPGPGGTDTQYF	TGTGCCAGCAGCCTAAGGCCGGGGCCCGGGGGCACAGATACGCAGTATTTT
NA	NA	TRBV6-1	TRBJ1-5	CASRRTVDQPQHF	TGTGCCAGCAGACGGACGGTAGATCAGCCCCAGCATTTT
TRBD2	many	TRBV4-1	TRBJ2-5	CASSQPGLSDQTQYF	TGCGCCAGCAGCCAGCCGGGACTATCCGATCAGACCCAGTACTTC
NA	many	TRBV20-1	TRBJ1-3	CSASKDLAGGNTIYF	TGCAGTGCTAGCAAAGACCTGGCGGGGGGAAACACCATATATTTT
NA	NA	TRBV7-9	TRBJ2-7	CASSYGGTTVQYF	TGTGCCAGCAGCTACGGGGGTACTACGGTGCAGTACTTC
NA	NA	TRBV20-1	TRBJ2-7	CSAYASLGYEQYF	TGCAGTGCTTACGCCAGTCTCGGCTACGAGCAGTACTTC
TRBD2	NA	TRBV28	TRBJ2-7	CASSFEIAGGYEQYF	TGTGCCAGCAGTTTTGAAATAGCGGGAGGTTACGAGCAGTACTTC
TRBD1	few	TRBV5-1	TRBJ2-1	CASSLGPGQNNEQFF	TGCGCCAGCAGCTTGGGCCCGGGACAGAACAATGAGCAGTTCTTC
NA	medium-sized	TRBV5-1	TRBJ2-3	CASSLGVAADTQYF	TGCGCCAGCAGCTTGGGGGTTGCAGCAGATACGCAGTATTTT